This passage covers 8 T cell receptor beta chains from one sample sequenced in a study of cytomegalovirus exposure and HLA in healthy donors. The PCR was carried out with 60 Vbeta primers and 13 Jbeta primers. Clones were read by immunoSEQ multiplex PCR, and TCRdb kept only the in-frame ones, dropping some. Counted here are under 300,000 clones, roughly 86% occurring once; the ten biggest clones make up 2% to 2.5%. The sample comprised PBMCs. The receptor set was obtained from a middle-aged woman in good health and CMV-seropositive.

The V call is TRBV7-9, the J call TRBJ1-2; 8 bases agree with TRBD1. The CDR3 is 17 amino acids. The junction had 12 bases not matched to a gene; V was cut back by 1 base and J by 5 bases. Germline lookup yields CDR1 SEHNR and CDR2 FQNEAQ (reference sequence). The CDR3 DNA sequence: TGTGCCAGCAGCTTAGGGCCCCCTAGACAGGGGCTATATGGCTACACCTTC. Its protein is CASSLGPPRQGLYGYTF. Supplemented by reference TRBV7-9 and TRBJ1-2, the full variable domain reads DTGVSQNPRHKITKRGQNVTFRCDPISEHNRLYWYRQTLGQGPEFLTYFQNEAQLEKSRLLSDRFSAERPKGSFSTLEIQRTEQGDSAMYLCASSLGPPRQGLYGYTFGSGTRLTVV.

This chain links TRBV11-3 with TRBJ2-1; 13 nucleotides match TRBD2. CDR3 length: 14 residues. The germline gives CDR1 SGHNT, CDR2 YENEEA. V lost 0 bases, J lost 14 bases, and 4 bases stayed unmatched. The CDR3 coding sequence is TGTGCCAGCAGCTTAGAGGGACTAGCGGGAAGAGAGTTCTTC. Protein sequence: CASSLEGLAGREFF.

This rearrangement joins TRBV27 to TRBJ2-7; 7 nucleotides line up with TRBD2. With 11 bases clipped from V and 1 base from J, the junction kept 17 bases outside the gene matches. Germline-derived CDR1 and CDR2 are MNHEY and SMNVEV (reference sequence). The CDR3 contains 16 residues. The CDR3 DNA reads as TGTGCCTCAACTTTTGGGGGGGGAGTTCTTTCCTACGAGCAGTACTTC. Translating it yields CASTFGGGVLSYEQYF.

This clone appeared once. The chain carries TRBV20-1 and TRBJ2-7; no clear D gene. Germline CDR1 and CDR2: DFQATT and SNEGSKA (reference sequence). This CDR3 contains 11 residues. V was clipped by 6 bases and J by 0 bases, with 6 bases between them. CDR3: CSASISYEQYF. CDR3 nucleotide sequence: TGCAGTGCCTCTATCTCCTACGAGCAGTACTTC.

This chain links TRBV10-3 with TRBJ1-1; 9 bases agree with TRBD1. CDR1 ENHRY and CDR2 SYGVKD come from the germline V gene. Unmatched junction bases numbered 8, after V lost 7 bases and J lost 2 bases. The CDR3 sequence is 15 residues long. This CDR3 is CAITRDRVSNTEAFF. In nucleotides, the CDR3 is TGTGCCATCACCCGGGACAGGGTGAGCAACACTGAAGCTTTCTTT.

This chain uses TRBV5-6 with TRBJ1-4; the D is unclear. This CDR3 has 14 amino acids. Germline V CDR1 and CDR2: SGHDT, YYEEEE. V was trimmed by 4 bases and J by 8 bases, leaving 15 bases between them. CDR3 nucleotide sequence: TGTGCCAGCAGCGTGCACCGACTCGTGGAAAAACTGTTTTTT. Protein: CASSVHRLVEKLFF.

This rearrangement joins TRBV28 to TRBJ2-7; 7 nucleotides line up with TRBD2. The junction had 20 bases not matched to a gene; V was cut back by 3 bases and J by 6 bases. This CDR3 is 18 amino acids long. The germline CDR1 and CDR2 sequences are MDHEN and SYDVKM. CDR3 sequence (DNA): TGTGCCAGCAGTTTTATGTCCTCGCCCGGACTAGGGCCTCGCGAGCAGTACTTC. Protein: CASSFMSSPGLGPREQYF. The entire variable domain, with the rest obtained from reference TRBV28 and TRBJ2-7, is as follows: DVKVTQSSRYLVKRTGEKVFLECVQDMDHENMFWYRQDPGLGLRLIYFSYDVKMKEKGDIPEGYSVSREKKERFSLILESASTNQTSMYLCASSFMSSPGLGPREQYFGPGTRLTVT.

V and J are TRBV4-2 and TRBJ2-7; 7 nucleotides align to TRBD1. After removal of 3 bases from V and 2 bases from J, the junction contained 4 bases not matched to a gene. The CDR3 contains 14 residues. CDR1 is LGHNA, CDR2 YNFKEQ, per germline. CDR3 bases: TGTGCCAGCAGCCAGGGGGACAGAGCCTACGAGCAGTACTTC. The encoded protein is CASSQGDRAYEQYF.